This passage covers 8 T cell receptor beta chains from one sample sequenced in a study of long-term antiretroviral therapy in people with HIV (dated by TCRdb to 2021 to 2024). Sequencing of the TRB variable region was done with the immunoSEQ hsTCRB v3.0 assay at survey level resolution. This is the immuneACCESS table as TCRdb keeps it, with only in-frame sequences that have V and J called. A part of the clones is gone; compared with another copy, unresolved V genes explain less than half, and the rest is unexplained. This sample gives fewer than 45,000 clones in total; roughly 96% of them show up just once. The ten most abundant clones make up about 2.5% of the sample. This sample comprised unsorted PBMCs, obtained 3.7 years after starting antiretroviral therapy. Source of these receptors: a woman between 45 and 60 years old with HIV.

The chain joins TRBV2 to TRBJ1-4; tentatively, D is TRBD1 (5 bases). The CDR3 runs 16 residues. The germline V and J ends were trimmed by 11 bases and 0 bases, with 19 bases remaining between them. CDR1 is SNHLY, CDR2 FYNNEI, per germline. The CDR3 DNA reads TGTGCCGCCTGGGACGGACGCGTTACAACTAATGAAAAACTGTTTTTT. It is translated as CAAWDGRVTTNEKLFF.

The V call is TRBV29-1, the J call TRBJ2-3; perhaps TRBD2 as D (7 bases). The V gene lost 6 bases and the J gene lost 2 bases, with 15 bases spanning the gap. Per germline, CDR1 SQVTM and CDR2 ANQGSEA. This CDR3 comprises 14 residues. CDR3 residues: CSVPRAGATDTQYF. In DNA, the CDR3 is TGCAGCGTGCCCAGGGCGGGGGCCACAGATACGCAGTATTTT.

This rearrangement joins TRBV5-1 to TRBJ2-2; 10 positions agree with TRBD2. Trimming took 5 bases from V and 3 from J; bases not matched to a gene: 10. This CDR3 is 17 amino acids long. Germline CDR1 is SGHRS and CDR2 is YFSETQ. This CDR3 is CASRVAGGSRDTGELFF. CDR3 DNA sequence: TGCGCCAGCAGAGTAGCGGGGGGATCCCGAGACACCGGGGAGCTGTTTTTT.

This chain uses TRBV7-9 with TRBJ1-2, with unresolved D. The CDR3 is 15 residues long. V shed 5 bases and J shed 0 bases, with 13 bases lying between them. Germline CDR1 SEHNR, CDR2 FQNEAQ (reference sequence). The CDR3 spells CASSLRTGSNYGYTF. The CDR3 DNA follows: TGTGCCAGCAGCCTACGGACGGGTTCTAACTATGGCTACACCTTC.

This chain uses TRBV6-1 with TRBJ2-5; D is unresolved. Matching the DNA end better, TRBJ2-7 makes the J call doubtful. CDR3 length: 13 amino acids. Germline loops: CDR1 MNHNS, CDR2 SASEGT. The CDR3 DNA reads as TGTGCCAGCAGTGGTAGCATATCCTACGAGCAGTACTTC. Translating it yields CASSGSISYEQYF.

This sequence joins TRBV7-7 and TRBJ2-6; D is undetermined. The CDR3 is made up of 13 amino acids. The germline gives CDR1 SSHAT, CDR2 FNYEAQ (reference sequence). CDR3 nucleotides: TGTGCTAGTAGGAACTCTGGGGCCAACGTCCTGACTTTC. This codes for CASRNSGANVLTF. The whole variable domain, remainder taken from reference TRBV7-7 and TRBJ2-6, is GAGVSQSPRYKVTKRGQDVTLRCDPISSHATLYWYQQALGQGPEFLTYFNYEAQPDKSGLPSDRFSAERPEGSISTLTIQRTEQRDSAMYRCASRNSGANVLTFGAGSRLTVL.

This rearrangement joins TRBV11-2 to TRBJ2-2; 9 positions match TRBD2. Germline CDR1 is SGHAT and CDR2 is FQNNGV. The CDR3 length is 15 residues. With V trimmed by 4 bases and J by 5 bases, 5 bases remained unmatched. CDR3 sequence (DNA): TGTGCCAGCAGCTCCGCGGGGGGGGCAACCGGGGAGCTGTTTTTT. Its protein is CASSSAGGATGELFF.

This chain links TRBV9 with TRBJ2-7, with D possibly TRBD1 on 6 matching bases. Germline CDR1 is SGDLS and CDR2 is YYNGEE. There are 15 residues in the CDR3. Trimming stripped 0 bases from V and 3 bases from J, with 13 bases between. The CDR3 loop is CASSVADRPYYEQYF. The CDR3 nucleotides read TGTGCCAGCAGCGTAGCAGACAGGCCGTACTACGAGCAGTACTTC.